The rows below give T cell receptor beta chains drawn from one sample of a study of blood T cell repertoires in COVID-19. TCRdb's table, derived via immunoSEQ multiplex PCR, lists solely in-frame clones and lacks some. The table shows some 270,000 clones, with about nine tenths occurring only once. The sample consisted of peripheral blood. The receptors here all came from a man aged 35 to 55 with active or convalescent COVID-19. The CDR3 runs from the conserved cysteine through the conserved F or W. The D gene is left open where the match is weak. Size tells how often a clone was seen (once, few, many) or the class of an expanded clone, and some rows leave it out.

size	V	J	D	DNA	CDR3
-	TRBV5-6	TRBJ2-1	TRBD2	TGTGCCAGCAGCTTTGGGACTACTTACAATGAGCAGTTCTTC	CASSFGTTYNEQFF
-	TRBV6-5	TRBJ2-1	-	TGTGCCAGCAGTTACCCGGGGATGGATGAGCAGTTCTTC	CASSYPGMDEQFF
-	TRBV2	TRBJ2-3	TRBD2	TGTGCCAGCAGTCCCCGACTAGCGGGGGACAGGGATACGCAGTATTTT	CASSPRLAGDRDTQYF
once	TRBV5-6	TRBJ1-5	-	TGTGCCAGCAGCTCCTATAACAGGGAACAGCCCCAGCATTTT	CASSSYNREQPQHF
-	TRBV24-1	TRBJ2-7	-	TGTGCCACCTCTAATGCCGACGAGCAGTACTTC	CATSNADEQYF
-	TRBV19	TRBJ1-1	-	TGTGCCAGTAGTATTTCCCAGGGATTCATCACTGAAGCTTTCTTT	CASSISQGFITEAFF
-	TRBV18	TRBJ2-1	-	TGTGCCAGCTCACTTTTTAGCGCGTCCTACAATGAGCAGTTCTTC	CASSLFSASYNEQFF
-	TRBV3-1/TRBV3-2	TRBJ2-5	-	TGTGCCAGCAGTAACGCTAGGGGCCAAGAGACCCAGTACTTC	CASSNARGQETQYF
few	TRBV5-8	TRBJ1-2	-	TGTGCCAGCAGCCGGGGGGGGCCGACGCCCACCTTC	CASSRGGPTPTF
-	TRBV28	TRBJ2-5	-	TGTGCCAGCAGTACCACAGGACAGCCCCGGGAGACCCAGTACTTC	CASSTTGQPRETQYF
-	TRBV4-1	TRBJ1-4	TRBD1	TGCGCCAGCAGCCAAGAGACGGTGGGACAGGCTTTTAATGAAAAACTGTTTTTT	CASSQETVGQAFNEKLFF
-	TRBV6-1	TRBJ2-7	TRBD1	TGTGCCAGCAGTGAGAGGTGGGACAGTCCCTACGAGCAGTACTTC	CASSERWDSPYEQYF
-	TRBV12-3/TRBV12-4	TRBJ2-7	-	TGTGCCAGCAGCTTCTCCCGGTACGAGCAGTACTTC	CASSFSRYEQYF
-	TRBV18	TRBJ1-1	-	TGTGCCAGCTCACCACAGACGCGGGCAGAAGCTTTCTTT	CASSPQTRAEAFF
-	TRBV4-1	TRBJ2-2	-	TGCGCCAGCAGCCAAGATCCCCCGACAGGCCTTACCGGGGAGCTGTTTTTT	CASSQDPPTGLTGELFF
-	TRBV4-1	TRBJ1-1	TRBD1	TGCGCCAGCAGCCAAGCCCGGGACAGAAGTACCACTCAAGCTTTCTTT	CASSQARDRSTTQAFF
-	TRBV23-1	TRBJ2-1	TRBD2	TGCGCCAGCAGTCAATCGGATGGGACTAGCGGGGGGGTAGACAATGAGCAGTTCTTC	CASSQSDGTSGGVDNEQFF
-	TRBV9	TRBJ1-4	TRBD1	TGTGCCAGCAGCGCCCCGTTAGGGACAGGGGGCGCCGGTGAAAAACTGTTTTTT	CASSAPLGTGGAGEKLFF
once	TRBV7-2	TRBJ1-5	-	TGTGCCAGCAGCGCCACAGGTTATAGCAATCAGCCCCAGCATTTT	CASSATGYSNQPQHF
-	TRBV6-5	TRBJ1-2	-	TGTGCCAGCACGGAGGGAGGGACTCGTGGCTACACCTTC	CASTEGGTRGYTF
-	TRBV3-1/TRBV3-2	TRBJ2-1	-	TGTGCCAGCAGCCAAGCCCTAGGCTACAATGAGCAGTTCTTC	CASSQALGYNEQFF
-	TRBV7-9	TRBJ2-7	-	TGTGCCAGCAGCTTAGTTGAGGGGGCCTACGAGCAGTACTTC	CASSLVEGAYEQYF
-	TRBV11-2	TRBJ1-1	TRBD1	TGTGCCAGCAGCTTAGACACGGGACGGACAGGGGGCCGGACTGAAGCTTTCTTT	CASSLDTGRTGGRTEAFF
-	TRBV7-9	TRBJ2-3	TRBD1	TGTGCCAGCAGCTTCCGGGACAGAGCTCCCGATCAGTATTTT	CASSFRDRAPDQYF
-	TRBV11-2	TRBJ1-1	TRBD1	TGTGCCAGCAGCCCAACGACAGGGCTCGGAGCTTTCTTT	CASSPTTGLGAFF
-	TRBV9	TRBJ2-3	-	TGTGCCAGCAGCGCCACCGGTCCAGATACGCAGTATTTT	CASSATGPDTQYF
few	TRBV10-3	TRBJ1-1	TRBD1	TGTGCCATCAGTGAAAATGGGGACAGCGAAGCTTTCTTT	CAISENGDSEAFF
few	TRBV6-1	TRBJ1-1	-	TGTGCCAGCAGTTATGGGGGCAGGGAAGCTTTCTTT	CASSYGGREAFF
-	TRBV4-2	TRBJ2-1	TRBD2	TGTGCCAGCAGCCTGGGACTAGCGGATTACAATGAGCAGTTCTTC	CASSLGLADYNEQFF
-	TRBV6-5	TRBJ2-1	-	TGTGCCAGCAGTTCGGAGTACAATGAGCAGTTCTTC	CASSSEYNEQFF
-	TRBV5-1	TRBJ1-1	TRBD1	TGCGCCAGCCAGCCGGGACAGGGGCTGAACACTGAAGCTTTCTTT	CASQPGQGLNTEAFF
-	TRBV24-1	TRBJ2-1	TRBD2	TGTGCCACGGACGAGAGCGGGAGAGCGTACGGGTCCTACAATGAGCAGTTCTTC	CATDESGRAYGSYNEQFF
few	TRBV28	TRBJ2-5	TRBD2	TGTGCCAGCAGGTCGGGGGGAGAGACCCAGTACTTC	CASRSGGETQYF
-	TRBV6-1	TRBJ1-1	-	TGTGCCAGCAGTGAAGGGGCTCAGGGGAACACTGAAGCTTTCTTT	CASSEGAQGNTEAFF
-	TRBV7-9	TRBJ1-2	TRBD1	TGTGCCAGCAGCCATCCAGGGGGAAGTGGCTACACCTTC	CASSHPGGSGYTF
-	TRBV27	TRBJ2-1	-	TGTGCCAGCAGCCTCGAAGGGGGGGCCGACTACAATGAGCAGTTCTTC	CASSLEGGADYNEQFF
-	TRBV19	TRBJ1-1	-	TGTGCCAGTAGGGATTCACATACAGGAGCCAACACTGAAGCTTTCTTT	CASRDSHTGANTEAFF
-	TRBV11-3	TRBJ2-3	TRBD2	TGTGCCAGCAGCAGAAGCGGGAGGGGAGATACGCAGTATTTT	CASSRSGRGDTQYF
few	TRBV10-3	TRBJ2-7	-	TGTGCCATCGGGGCCAGGGAAGACTCCTACGAGCAGTACTTC	CAIGAREDSYEQYF
once	TRBV19	TRBJ1-2	-	TGTGCCAGTAGTACCCGCGGGGTAGGGAACTATGGCTACACCTTC	CASSTRGVGNYGYTF
-	TRBV5-6	TRBJ2-1	-	TGTGCCAGCAGCGTTTGGGGCAGTCCCCAAGAGCAGTTCTTC	CASSVWGSPQEQFF
-	TRBV7-2	TRBJ2-7	-	TGTGCCAGCAGCTTAGCGGGGGGTTCCCTTTACGAGCAGTACTTC	CASSLAGGSLYEQYF
-	TRBV6-5	TRBJ1-4	TRBD1	TGTGCCAGCAGGCAGGGGGCGCAGGGTAATGAAAAACTGTTTTTT	CASRQGAQGNEKLFF
-	TRBV7-9	TRBJ1-4	-	TGTGCCAGCAGCCCCGCGGGGGTTAATGAAAAACTGTTTTTT	CASSPAGVNEKLFF
-	TRBV2	TRBJ1-2	-	TGTGCCGGAAGAGACAGGATTGCCTATGGCTACACCTTC	CAGRDRIAYGYTF
-	TRBV9	TRBJ2-5	TRBD1	TGTGCCAGCAGCACGGACAGGGGCCAAGAGACCCAGTACTTC	CASSTDRGQETQYF
-	TRBV27	TRBJ1-1	TRBD1	TGTGCCAGCAGGCTACGGACAGGGGAAAGAACTGAAGCTTTCTTT	CASRLRTGERTEAFF
-	TRBV7-2	TRBJ1-3	-	TGTGCCAGCAGCTTAGTAGGAGTCGGGACCATATATTTT	CASSLVGVGTIYF
-	TRBV5-5	TRBJ1-1	-	TGTGCCAGCAGCTTATCAGATATGAACACTGAAGCTTTCTTT	CASSLSDMNTEAFF
-	TRBV6-7	TRBJ2-1	TRBD2	TGTGCCAGCAGTCATTACTCGAAGGCTAGCGGATACAATGAGCAGTTCTTC	CASSHYSKASGYNEQFF
-	TRBV9	TRBJ1-2	TRBD1	TGTGCCAGCAGCTATGACAGTACCGGGACAGGGGGCTTTGGCTACACCTTC	CASSYDSTGTGGFGYTF
few	TRBV15	TRBJ1-5	-	TGTGCCACCAGCAGCACAGGCGGATTCCTCAATCAGCCCCAGCATTTT	CATSSTGGFLNQPQHF
-	TRBV6-5	TRBJ2-7	-	TGTGCCAGTCGAGGGGGAACCTACGAGCAGTACTTC	CASRGGTYEQYF
many	TRBV27	TRBJ2-2	-	TGTGCCAGCAGGGCGAGGCCCGGGGAGCTGTTTTTT	CASRARPGELFF